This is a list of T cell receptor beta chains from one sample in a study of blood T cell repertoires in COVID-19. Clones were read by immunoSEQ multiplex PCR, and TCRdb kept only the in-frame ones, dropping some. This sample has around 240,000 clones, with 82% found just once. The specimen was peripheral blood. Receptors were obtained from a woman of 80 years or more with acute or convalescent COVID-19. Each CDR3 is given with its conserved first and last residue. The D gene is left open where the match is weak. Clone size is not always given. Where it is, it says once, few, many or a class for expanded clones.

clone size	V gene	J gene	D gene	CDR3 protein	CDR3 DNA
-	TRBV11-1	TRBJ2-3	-	CASSPQVHYTDTQYF	TGTGCCAGCAGCCCACAGGTCCATTACACAGATACGCAGTATTTT
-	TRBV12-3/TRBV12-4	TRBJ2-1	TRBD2	CASSSGTSGEQFF	TGTGCCAGCAGTTCCGGGACTAGCGGGGAGCAGTTCTTC
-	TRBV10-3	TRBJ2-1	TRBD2	CAISTSGRGSYNEQFF	TGTGCCATCAGCACGAGCGGGAGAGGGTCCTACAATGAGCAGTTCTTC
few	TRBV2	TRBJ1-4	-	CASTRVLNEKLFF	TGTGCCAGCACCCGGGTCCTTAATGAAAAACTGTTTTTT
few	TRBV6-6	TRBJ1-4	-	CASSYTGSWGLFF	TGTGCCAGCAGCTACACAGGGTCATGGGGACTGTTTTTT
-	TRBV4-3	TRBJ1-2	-	CASSHPGMNGGYTF	TGCGCCAGCAGCCACCCGGGAATGAACGGTGGCTACACCTTC
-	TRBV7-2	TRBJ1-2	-	CASSLDRANYGYTF	TGTGCCAGCAGCTTAGACAGAGCTAACTATGGCTACACCTTC
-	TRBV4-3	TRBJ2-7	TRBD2	CASSLRTSGAYEQYF	TGCGCCAGCAGCCTTCGGACTAGCGGGGCTTACGAGCAGTACTTC
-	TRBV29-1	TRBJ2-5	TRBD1	CSVQPGQGTLAQYF	TGCAGCGTTCAACCGGGACAGGGGACTCTGGCCCAGTACTTC
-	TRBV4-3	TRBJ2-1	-	CASSQVFRRGEQFF	TGCGCCAGCAGCCAAGTATTTAGAAGGGGTGAGCAGTTCTTC
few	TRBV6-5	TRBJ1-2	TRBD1	CASRSTMNTGGGYTF	TGTGCCAGCAGGTCGACCATGAACACAGGGGGTGGCTACACCTTC
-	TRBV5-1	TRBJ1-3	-	CASSLGQSSGNTIYF	TGCGCCAGCAGCCTCGGACAGAGCTCTGGAAACACCATATATTTT
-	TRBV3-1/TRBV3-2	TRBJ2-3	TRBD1	CASSQGTGGSTQYF	TGTGCCAGCAGCCAAGGGACAGGGGGTAGTACGCAGTATTTT
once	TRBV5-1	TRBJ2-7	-	CASSQTWGVEQYF	TGCGCCAGCAGCCAAACGTGGGGCGTCGAGCAGTACTTC
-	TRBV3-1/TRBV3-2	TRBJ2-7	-	CASSQSPYEQYF	TGTGCCAGCAGCCAGAGTCCCTACGAGCAGTACTTC
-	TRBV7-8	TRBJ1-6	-	CASSLEGSLYNSPLHF	TGTGCCAGCAGCTTGGAGGGGAGTCTATATAATTCACCCCTCCACTTT
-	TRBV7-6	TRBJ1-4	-	CASSQGWEGEKLFF	TGTGCCAGCAGTCAGGGTTGGGAAGGGGAAAAACTGTTTTTT
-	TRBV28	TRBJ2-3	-	CASSTSTDTQYF	TGTGCCAGCAGTACTAGCACAGATACGCAGTATTTT
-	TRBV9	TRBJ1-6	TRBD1	CASSPQTGEGYSPLHF	TGTGCCAGCAGCCCCCAGACAGGGGAGGGTTATTCACCCCTCCACTTT
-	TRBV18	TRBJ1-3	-	CASSPSGNTIYF	TGTGCCAGCTCACCATCGGGAAACACCATATATTTT
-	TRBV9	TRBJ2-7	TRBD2	CASSPGLVPSYEQYF	TGTGCCAGCAGCCCGGGACTAGTCCCCTCCTACGAGCAGTACTTC
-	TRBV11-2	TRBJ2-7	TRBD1	CASSLWAGGFYEQYF	TGTGCCAGCAGCTTGTGGGCAGGGGGCTTCTACGAGCAGTACTTC
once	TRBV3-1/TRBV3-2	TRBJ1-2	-	CASSQGRGNGYTF	TGTGCCAGCAGCCAAGGCCGAGGGAATGGCTACACCTTC
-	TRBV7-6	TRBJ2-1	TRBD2	CASSAGLAVYNEQFF	TGTGCCAGCAGCGCGGGACTAGCGGTCTACAATGAGCAGTTCTTC
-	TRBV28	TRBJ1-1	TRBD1	CASSLPGTGVTEAFF	TGTGCCAGCAGTTTACCCGGGACAGGGGTCACTGAAGCTTTCTTT
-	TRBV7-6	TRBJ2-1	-	CASSLSSFSYNEQFF	TGTGCCAGCAGCTTATCTTCCTTCTCCTACAATGAGCAGTTCTTC
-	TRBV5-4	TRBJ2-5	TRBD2	CASSLGARGGSGGAQETQYF	TGTGCCAGCAGCTTGGGGGCCCGGGGGGGAAGCGGGGGGGCCCAAGAGACCCAGTACTTC
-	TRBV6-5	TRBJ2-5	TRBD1	CASRVTGGRETQYF	TGTGCCAGCAGAGTTACAGGGGGGCGGGAGACCCAGTACTTC
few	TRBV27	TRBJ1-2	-	CASSPTSSRGGYTF	TGTGCCAGCAGTCCCACATCATCCAGGGGAGGCTACACCTTC
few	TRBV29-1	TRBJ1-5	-	CSVRAGSYGPQHF	TGCAGCGTGCGAGCAGGGTCATACGGACCCCAGCATTTT
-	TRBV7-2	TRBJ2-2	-	CASSPRITGTGELFF	TGTGCCAGCAGCCCGCGGATAACGGGGACCGGGGAGCTGTTTTTT
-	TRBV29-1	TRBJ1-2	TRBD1	CSALQGAQGYTF	TGCAGCGCCCTACAGGGGGCGCAGGGCTACACCTTC
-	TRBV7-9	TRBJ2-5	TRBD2	CASSLGLAGGPGETQYF	TGTGCCAGCAGCTTAGGACTAGCGGGAGGGCCAGGAGAGACCCAGTACTTC
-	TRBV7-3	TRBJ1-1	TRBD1	CASSLRGTVMNTEAFF	TGTGCCAGCAGCTTACGGGGGACAGTAATGAACACTGAAGCTTTCTTT
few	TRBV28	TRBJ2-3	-	CASSPKGAVITQYF	TGTGCCAGCAGTCCGAAAGGGGCGGTGATTACGCAGTATTTT
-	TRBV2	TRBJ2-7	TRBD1	CASSEVGDREGNEQYF	TGTGCCAGCAGTGAAGTTGGCGACAGGGAAGGAAACGAGCAGTACTTC
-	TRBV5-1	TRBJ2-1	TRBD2	CASSPSGLGSYNEQFF	TGCGCCAGCAGCCCCTCGGGACTAGGTTCCTACAATGAGCAGTTCTTC
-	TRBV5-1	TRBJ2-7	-	CASSFAGKAYEQYF	TGCGCCAGCAGCTTCGCAGGGAAGGCCTACGAGCAGTACTTC
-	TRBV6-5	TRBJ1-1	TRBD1	CASSRETGGTTEAFF	TGTGCCAGCAGTAGGGAGACAGGGGGGACCACTGAAGCTTTCTTT
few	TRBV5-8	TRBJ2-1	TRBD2	CASSWKKLAGERDEQFF	TGTGCCAGCAGCTGGAAAAAACTAGCGGGAGAACGGGATGAGCAGTTCTTC
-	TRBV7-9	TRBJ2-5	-	CASSFLPGDGERAQYF	TGTGCCAGCAGCTTCCTACCAGGGGACGGGGAGAGGGCCCAGTACTTC
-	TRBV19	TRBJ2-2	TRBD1	CASRDRAATGELFF	TGTGCCAGTAGGGACAGGGCGGCCACCGGGGAGCTGTTTTTT
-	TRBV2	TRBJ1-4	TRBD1	CASRTSGTANEKLFF	TGTGCCAGCCGGACGAGTGGGACAGCGAATGAAAAACTGTTTTTT
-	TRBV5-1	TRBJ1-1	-	CASSLAEISNTEAFF	TGCGCCAGCAGCTTGGCAGAAATTTCGAACACTGAAGCTTTCTTT
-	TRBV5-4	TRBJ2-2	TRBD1	CASSLSTGLAGELFF	TGTGCCAGCAGCTTATCGACAGGGTTAGCCGGGGAGCTGTTTTTT
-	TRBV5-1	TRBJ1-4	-	CASSLGGGGNEKLFF	TGCGCCAGCAGCTTGGGCGGGGGCGGGAATGAAAAACTGTTTTTT
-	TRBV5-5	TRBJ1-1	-	CASSLQDLGNTEAFF	TGTGCCAGCAGCTTGCAGGATTTGGGGAACACTGAAGCTTTCTTT
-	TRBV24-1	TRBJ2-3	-	CATSARGTGDTDTQYF	TGTGCCACCAGTGCCCGCGGGACTGGGGACACAGATACGCAGTATTTT
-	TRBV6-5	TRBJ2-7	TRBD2	CASSFSGTSGRYEQYF	TGTGCCAGCAGTTTCTCCGGGACTAGCGGGCGGTACGAGCAGTACTTC
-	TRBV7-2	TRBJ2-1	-	CASSLESAAYNEQFF	TGTGCCAGCAGCTTAGAGTCAGCGGCCTACAATGAGCAGTTCTTC
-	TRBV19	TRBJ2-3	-	CASSINSLPDTQYF	TGTGCCAGTAGTATAAATAGTCTCCCAGATACGCAGTATTTT
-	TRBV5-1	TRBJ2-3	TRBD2	CASSARGDATDTQYF	TGCGCCAGCAGCGCCCGGGGGGACGCCACAGATACGCAGTATTTT
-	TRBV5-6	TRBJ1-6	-	CASSLWRPLHF	TGTGCCAGCAGCTTGTGGAGACCCCTCCACTTT
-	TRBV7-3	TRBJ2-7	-	CASSLGTSPGEQYF	TGTGCCAGCAGCTTGGGGACATCGCCGGGCGAGCAGTACTTC
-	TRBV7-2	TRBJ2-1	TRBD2	CASSLVSMTSGSNEQFF	TGTGCCAGCAGCTTAGTCAGTATGACTAGCGGGAGTAATGAGCAGTTCTTC
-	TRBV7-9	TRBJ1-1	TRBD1	CASSFSGQGPEAFF	TGTGCCAGCAGCTTCTCCGGACAGGGCCCTGAAGCTTTCTTT
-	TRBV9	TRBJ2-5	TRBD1	CASSADRGLSETQYF	TGTGCCAGCAGCGCCGACAGGGGGCTGTCAGAGACCCAGTACTTC
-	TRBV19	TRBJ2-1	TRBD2	CASGTSGVNEQFF	TGTGCCAGCGGGACTAGCGGGGTCAATGAGCAGTTCTTC
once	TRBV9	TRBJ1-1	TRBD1	CASSKTGGSGNTEAFF	TGTGCCAGCAGCAAAACAGGGGGCAGCGGGAACACTGAAGCTTTCTTT
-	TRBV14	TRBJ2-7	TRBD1	CASSLFSAGTGGDEQYF	TGTGCCAGCAGCCTTTTTTCAGCCGGGACAGGTGGCGATGAGCAGTACTTC